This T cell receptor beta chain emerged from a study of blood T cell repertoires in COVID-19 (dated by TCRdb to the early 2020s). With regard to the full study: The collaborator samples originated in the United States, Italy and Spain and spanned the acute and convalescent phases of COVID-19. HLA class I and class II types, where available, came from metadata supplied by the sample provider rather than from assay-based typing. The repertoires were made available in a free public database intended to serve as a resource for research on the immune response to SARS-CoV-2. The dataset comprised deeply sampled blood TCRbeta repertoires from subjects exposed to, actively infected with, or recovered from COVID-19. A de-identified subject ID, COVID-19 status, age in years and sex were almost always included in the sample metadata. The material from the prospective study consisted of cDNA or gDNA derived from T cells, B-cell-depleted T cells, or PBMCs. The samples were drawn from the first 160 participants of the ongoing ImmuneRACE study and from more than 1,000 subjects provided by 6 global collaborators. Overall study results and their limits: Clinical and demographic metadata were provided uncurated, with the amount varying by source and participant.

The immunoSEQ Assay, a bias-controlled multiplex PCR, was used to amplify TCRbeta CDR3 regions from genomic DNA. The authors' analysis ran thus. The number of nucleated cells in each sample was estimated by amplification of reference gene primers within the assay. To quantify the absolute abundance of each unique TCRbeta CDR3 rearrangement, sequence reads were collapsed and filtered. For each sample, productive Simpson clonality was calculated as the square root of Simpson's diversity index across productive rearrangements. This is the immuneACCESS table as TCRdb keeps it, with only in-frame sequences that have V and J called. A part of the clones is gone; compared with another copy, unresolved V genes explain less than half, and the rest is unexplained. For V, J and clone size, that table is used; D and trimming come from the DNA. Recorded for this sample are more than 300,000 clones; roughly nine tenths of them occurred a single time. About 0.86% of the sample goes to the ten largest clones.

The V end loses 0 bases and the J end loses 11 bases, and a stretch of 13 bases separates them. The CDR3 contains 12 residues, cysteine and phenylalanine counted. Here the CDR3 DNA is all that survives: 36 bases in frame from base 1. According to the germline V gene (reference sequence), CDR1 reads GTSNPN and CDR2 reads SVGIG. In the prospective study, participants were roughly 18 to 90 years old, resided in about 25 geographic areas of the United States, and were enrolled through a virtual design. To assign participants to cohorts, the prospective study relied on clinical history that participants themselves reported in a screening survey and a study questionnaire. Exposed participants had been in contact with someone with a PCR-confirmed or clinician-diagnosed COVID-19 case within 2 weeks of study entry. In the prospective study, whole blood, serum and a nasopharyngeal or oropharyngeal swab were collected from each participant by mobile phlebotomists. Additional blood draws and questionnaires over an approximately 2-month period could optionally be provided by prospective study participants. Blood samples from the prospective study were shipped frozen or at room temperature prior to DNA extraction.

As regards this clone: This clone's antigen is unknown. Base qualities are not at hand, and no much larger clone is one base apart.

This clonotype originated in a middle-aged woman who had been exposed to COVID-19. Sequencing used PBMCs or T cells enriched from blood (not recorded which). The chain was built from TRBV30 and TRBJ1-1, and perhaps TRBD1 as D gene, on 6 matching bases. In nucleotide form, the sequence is TGTGCCTGGAGTGTCCGATCAGGGGACGCTTTCTTT. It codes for CAWSVRSGDAFF. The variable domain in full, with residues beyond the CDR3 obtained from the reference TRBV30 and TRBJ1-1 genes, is SQTIHQWPATLVQPVGSPLSLECTVEGTSNPNLYWYRQAAGRGLQLLFYSVGIGQISSEVPQNLSASRPQDRQFILSSKKLLLSDSGFYLCAWSVRSGDAFFGQGTRLTVV.